This TCR beta chain emerged from a study of T cell repertoires in cytomegalovirus infection (dated by TCRdb to the late 2010s). About the study as a whole: Peptide stimulations targeted recently identified HLA-C-restricted CMV epitopes, whose presentation resists viral immunomodulation, together with well-studied HLA-B-restricted epitopes. Because public TCR beta signatures pointed to carriage of CMV infection together with the matching HLA type, the HLA type of each donor mattered for the analysis.

V loses 1 base at its end and J loses 8 bases; junction bases beyond the gene matches: 8. CDR1 and CDR2 are drawn from the germline V gene (reference sequence): SGHAT, FQDESV. From its cysteine to its phenylalanine, the CDR3 spans 16 amino acids. Only CDR3 DNA is held: 48 bases, read in frame from base 1. The sequencer listed for this sample is Illumina HiSeq 1500. The public reads were run again by TCRdb, first through fastp at Q25 and then through MiXCR, and only productive beta chains were kept. Under each unique CDR3 protein, matching rows form one entry showing the most common genes and DNA. A total of 900,000 to 950,000 distinct CDR3 sequences appear in this sample, around a third of them only once. The ten top clones hold over 13% of the sample. This clonotype was seen repeatedly, ten times or more. The clone's antigen remains unknown. No much larger clonotype is one base removed from it; base qualities were not supplied.

The treatment or condition label here, explained by the study, means: in vitro stimulation with specific CMV peptide epitopes to enrich CMV-specific T cells. Overall study outcomes, separate from this receptor: Carriers of CMV infection plus the relevant HLA type were discriminated by the cumulative frequency of public TCR beta family members in the study cohort and in an independent approximately 360-donor cohort. In the ex vivo response, HLA-C-restricted CMV-specific TCR beta clonotypes were dominant, and in two of eight donors the single most frequent clonotype came from this HLA-C-restricted group.

Here the sequenced sample was cultured CD8+ T cells from PBMCs, taken from culture after CMV antigen stimulation. The chain uses TRBV11-1 and TRBJ2-4, with 10 bases matching TRBD2. The sequence was obtained from a human donor in good health (CMV status not recorded). Some clones in this sample may be carry-over from other donors' samples. The nucleotide sequence reads TGTGCCAGCAGCTTAGGAGCGGGGGGGCCGTCGGACATTCAGTACTTC. Its protein reads: CASSLGAGGPSDIQYF.